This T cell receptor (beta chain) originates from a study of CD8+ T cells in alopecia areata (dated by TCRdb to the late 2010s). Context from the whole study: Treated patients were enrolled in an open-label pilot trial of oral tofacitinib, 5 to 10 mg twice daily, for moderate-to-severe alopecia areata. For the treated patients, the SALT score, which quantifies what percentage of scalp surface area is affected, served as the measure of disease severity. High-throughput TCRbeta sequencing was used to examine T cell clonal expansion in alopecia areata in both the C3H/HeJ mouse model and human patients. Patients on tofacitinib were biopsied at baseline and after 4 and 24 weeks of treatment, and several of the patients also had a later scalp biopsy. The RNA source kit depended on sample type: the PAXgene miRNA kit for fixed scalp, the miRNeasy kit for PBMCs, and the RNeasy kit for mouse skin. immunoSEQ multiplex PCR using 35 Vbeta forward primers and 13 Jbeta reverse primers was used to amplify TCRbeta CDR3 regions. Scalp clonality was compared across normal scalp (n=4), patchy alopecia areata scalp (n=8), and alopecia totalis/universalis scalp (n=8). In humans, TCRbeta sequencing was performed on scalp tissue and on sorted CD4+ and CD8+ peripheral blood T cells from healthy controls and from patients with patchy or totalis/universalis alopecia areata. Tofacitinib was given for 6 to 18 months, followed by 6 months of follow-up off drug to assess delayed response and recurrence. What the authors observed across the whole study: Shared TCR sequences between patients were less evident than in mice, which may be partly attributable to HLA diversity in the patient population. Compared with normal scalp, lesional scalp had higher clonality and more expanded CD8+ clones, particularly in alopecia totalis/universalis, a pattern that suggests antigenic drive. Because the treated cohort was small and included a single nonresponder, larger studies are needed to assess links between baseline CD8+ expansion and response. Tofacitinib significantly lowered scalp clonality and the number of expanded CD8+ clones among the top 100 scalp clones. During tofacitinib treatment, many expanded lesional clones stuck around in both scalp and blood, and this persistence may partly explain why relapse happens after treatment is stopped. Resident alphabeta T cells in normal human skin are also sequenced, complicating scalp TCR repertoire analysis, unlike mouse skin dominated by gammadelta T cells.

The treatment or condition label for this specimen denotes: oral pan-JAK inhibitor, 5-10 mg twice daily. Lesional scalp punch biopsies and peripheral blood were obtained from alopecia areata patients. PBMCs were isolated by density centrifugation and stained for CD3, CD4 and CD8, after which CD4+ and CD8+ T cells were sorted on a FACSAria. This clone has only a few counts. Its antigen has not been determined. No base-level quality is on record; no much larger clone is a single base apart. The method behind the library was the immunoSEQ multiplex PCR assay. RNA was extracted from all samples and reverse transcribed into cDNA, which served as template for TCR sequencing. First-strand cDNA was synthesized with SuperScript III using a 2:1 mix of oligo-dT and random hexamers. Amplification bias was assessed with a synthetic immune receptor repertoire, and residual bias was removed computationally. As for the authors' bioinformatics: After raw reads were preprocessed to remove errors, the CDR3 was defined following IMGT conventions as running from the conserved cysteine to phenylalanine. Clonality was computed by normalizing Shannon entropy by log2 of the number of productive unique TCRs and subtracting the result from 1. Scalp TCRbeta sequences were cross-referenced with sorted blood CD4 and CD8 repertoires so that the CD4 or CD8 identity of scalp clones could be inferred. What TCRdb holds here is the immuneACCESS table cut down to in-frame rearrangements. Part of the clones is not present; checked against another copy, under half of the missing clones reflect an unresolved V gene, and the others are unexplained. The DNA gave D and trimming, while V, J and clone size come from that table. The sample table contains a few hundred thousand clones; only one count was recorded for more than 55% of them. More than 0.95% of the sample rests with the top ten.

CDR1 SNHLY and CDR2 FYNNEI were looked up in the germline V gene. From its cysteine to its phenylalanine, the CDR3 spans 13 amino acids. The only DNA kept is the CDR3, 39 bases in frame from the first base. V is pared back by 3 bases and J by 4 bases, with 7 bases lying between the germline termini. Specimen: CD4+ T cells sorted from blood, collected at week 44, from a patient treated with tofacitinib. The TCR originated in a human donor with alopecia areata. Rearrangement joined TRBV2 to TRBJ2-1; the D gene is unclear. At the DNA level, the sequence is TGTGCCAGCAGTGAGGGATCATACAATGAGCAGTTCTTC. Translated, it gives CASSEGSYNEQFF.